This T cell receptor (beta chain) was sequenced in a study of CXCR3-negative and CXCR3-positive naive CD8 T cells. Study observations and caveats: Sequencing showed both naive subsets with comparably high diversity, and memory CD8+ cells much lower. TRB CDR3 hydrophobicity was greater in CXCR3-positive naive cells than in CXCR3-negative naive cells. Naive subsets displayed similar surface CD5, and TCR strength was inferred from TRB CDR3 properties. After cryopreservation, CXCR3 expression dropped partially; most assays used fresh PBMCs.

The CDR3 is 12 residues long. Germline-derived CDR1 and CDR2 are GTSNPN and SVGIG (reference sequence). CD45RO-CCR7+CD27+CD95- was the phenotype of naive CD8+ T cells. On this clonotype itself: The antigen is not known.

cDNA libraries for TRB were generated by 5' RACE incorporating UMI labels. TCRdb re-called the 5' RACE reads, yielding one record per CDR3 amino acid sequence without DNA. Here the sample table reports roughly 120,000 distinct CDR3 sequences. This TCR was recovered from a human donor in good health. Some clones in this sample may be carry-over from other donors' samples. This chain links TRBV30 with TRBJ1-1; TCRdb proposes TRBD1, but this gene call is untestable without DNA. Sequenced: naive CXCR3+ CD8+ T cells from blood. The subset is: CD45RO-CCR7+CD27+CD95- naive CD8+ T cells expressing CXCR3 (TNR3+). The CDR3 sequence: CALEGGNTEAFF.